The rows below give T cell receptor beta chains drawn from one sample of a study of regulatory T cells in long-lasting Graves disease. TCRdb independently ran MiXCR on the multiplex PCR reads; one entry per CDR3 protein. The sample carries about 540,000 distinct CDR3 sequences, approximately 15% recorded once. This sample also belongs to another study, concerning T cells in Graves' hyperthyroidism and ophthalmopathy.

The starting material was peripheral blood mononuclear cells (PBMCs), obtained at new diagnosis, from a patient treated with antithyroid drugs. The receptors stem from a man younger than 40 with Graves disease. CDR3s include the opening cysteine and the closing phenylalanine or tryptophan. The D gene is left open where the match is weak. Size tells how often a clone was seen (once, few, many) or the class of an expanded clone, and some rows leave it out.

clone size: many; J gene: TRBJ2-3; D gene: NA; V gene: TRBV2; CDR3 protein: CASRGVDTQYF; CDR3 DNA: TGTGCCAGCAGAGGTGTAGATACGCAGTATTTT
clone size: many; J gene: TRBJ1-1; D gene: NA; V gene: TRBV28; CDR3 protein: CASSLDGRGFGEAFF; CDR3 DNA: TGTGCCAGCAGTTTAGACGGAAGGGGCTTTGGTGAAGCTTTCTTT
clone size: many; J gene: TRBJ2-7; D gene: NA; V gene: TRBV20-1; CDR3 protein: CSARADGTSFYEQYF; CDR3 DNA: TGCAGTGCTAGGGCTGACGGAACCTCCTTTTACGAGCAGTACTTC
clone size: few; J gene: TRBJ1-1; D gene: NA; V gene: TRBV5-1; CDR3 protein: CASSLLGGFANTEAFF; CDR3 DNA: TGCGCCAGCAGCTTGCTAGGTGGGTTTGCGAACACTGAAGCTTTCTTT
clone size: many; J gene: TRBJ2-1; D gene: TRBD2; V gene: TRBV7-2; CDR3 protein: CASSPSSGISEQFF; CDR3 DNA: TGTGCCAGCAGCCCCTCAAGCGGGATAAGTGAGCAGTTCTTC
clone size: many; J gene: TRBJ2-4; D gene: NA; V gene: TRBV12-3/TRBV12-4; CDR3 protein: CASSPMRSATPIAKNIQYF; CDR3 DNA: TGTGCCAGCAGCCCCATGAGGAGCGCTACGCCGATAGCCAAAAACATTCAGTACTTC
clone size: many; J gene: TRBJ2-3; D gene: NA; V gene: TRBV12-3/TRBV12-4; CDR3 protein: CASSFGTGADTQYF; CDR3 DNA: TGTGCCAGCAGTTTTGGGACGGGTGCGGATACGCAGTATTTT
clone size: few; J gene: TRBJ1-2; D gene: NA; V gene: TRBV27; CDR3 protein: CASSPEGVTYGYTF; CDR3 DNA: TGTGCCAGCAGTCCTGAGGGGGTTACCTATGGCTACACCTTC
clone size: many; J gene: TRBJ1-5; D gene: TRBD1; V gene: TRBV3-1; CDR3 protein: CASSSGTGNQPQHF; CDR3 DNA: TGCGCCAGCAGCTCCGGGACAGGGAATCAGCCCCAGCATTTT
clone size: many; J gene: TRBJ2-3; D gene: NA; V gene: TRBV18; CDR3 protein: CASSPNGITDTQYF; CDR3 DNA: TGTGCCAGCTCACCAAACGGGATCACAGATACGCAGTATTTT
clone size: NA; J gene: TRBJ2-1; D gene: NA; V gene: TRBV7-9; CDR3 protein: CASSLGGGQWVF; CDR3 DNA: TGTGCCAGCAGCTTAGGGGGGGGACAGTGGGTCTTC
clone size: many; J gene: TRBJ2-7; D gene: NA; V gene: TRBV9; CDR3 protein: CASSVGGAGNYEQYF; CDR3 DNA: TGTGCCAGCAGCGTAGGTGGGGCAGGGAATTACGAGCAGTACTTC
clone size: few; J gene: TRBJ2-7; D gene: NA; V gene: TRBV14; CDR3 protein: CASSQTRGIFYEQYF; CDR3 DNA: TGTGCCAGCAGCCAGACCAGGGGAATCTTCTACGAGCAGTACTTC
clone size: many; J gene: TRBJ2-2; D gene: TRBD2; V gene: TRBV11-2; CDR3 protein: CASSLTSGRVAGELFF; CDR3 DNA: TGTGCCAGCAGCTTAACTAGCGGGAGAGTGGCCGGGGAGCTGTTTTTT
clone size: many; J gene: TRBJ2-7; D gene: TRBD1; V gene: TRBV27; CDR3 protein: CASSPPPGQFHEQYF; CDR3 DNA: TGTGCCAGCAGTCCTCCCCCGGGACAGTTCCACGAGCAGTACTTC
clone size: many; J gene: TRBJ1-1; D gene: NA; V gene: TRBV29-1; CDR3 protein: CSVAGGNTEAFF; CDR3 DNA: TGCAGCGTCGCCGGGGGCAACACTGAAGCTTTCTTT
clone size: many; J gene: TRBJ2-3; D gene: NA; V gene: TRBV12-3/TRBV12-4; CDR3 protein: CASSLALGTSTDTQYF; CDR3 DNA: TGTGCCAGCAGTTTAGCGCTGGGTACAAGCACAGATACGCAGTATTTT
clone size: NA; J gene: TRBJ2-2; D gene: TRBD2; V gene: TRBV5-1; CDR3 protein: CATGTAGGAGELFF; CDR3 DNA: TGCGCCACCGGGACTGCTGGGGGGGCCGGGGAGCTGTTTTTT
clone size: NA; J gene: TRBJ2-7; D gene: TRBD2; V gene: TRBV19; CDR3 protein: CASKIAGGTLYEQYF; CDR3 DNA: TGTGCCAGTAAAATAGCGGGAGGGACTCTCTACGAGCAGTACTTC
clone size: few; J gene: TRBJ1-1; D gene: NA; V gene: TRBV20-1; CDR3 protein: CRVPAGTEAFF; CDR3 DNA: TGCAGGGTACCAGCTGGGACTGAAGCTTTCTTT
clone size: NA; J gene: TRBJ2-3; D gene: TRBD1; V gene: TRBV20-1; CDR3 protein: CSARDPWKGASTDTQYF; CDR3 DNA: TGCAGTGCTAGAGACCCCTGGAAGGGGGCGAGCACAGATACGCAGTATTTT
clone size: many; J gene: TRBJ2-1; D gene: TRBD2; V gene: TRBV7-9; CDR3 protein: CASSLVASGSPEQFF; CDR3 DNA: TGTGCCAGCAGCTTAGTTGCTAGCGGGAGTCCTGAGCAGTTCTTC
clone size: many; J gene: TRBJ1-1; D gene: NA; V gene: TRBV12-3/TRBV12-4; CDR3 protein: CASSRGGGSATEAFF; CDR3 DNA: TGTGCCAGCAGTCGGGGGGGAGGGTCGGCCACTGAAGCTTTCTTT
clone size: few; J gene: TRBJ2-3; D gene: TRBD2; V gene: TRBV10-3; CDR3 protein: CAIRGGLAGLDTQYF; CDR3 DNA: TGTGCCATCAGGGGGGGACTAGCGGGTCTGGATACGCAGTATTTT
clone size: NA; J gene: TRBJ2-3; D gene: NA; V gene: TRBV19; CDR3 protein: CASSTRGTSTDTQYF; CDR3 DNA: TGTGCCAGTAGTACGCGCGGCACGAGCACAGATACGCAGTATTTT
clone size: many; J gene: TRBJ1-4; D gene: NA; V gene: TRBV5-1; CDR3 protein: CASSLGSGGMNEKLFF; CDR3 DNA: TGCGCCAGCAGCTTGGGATCTGGGGGGATGAATGAAAAACTGTTTTTT
clone size: few; J gene: TRBJ2-1; D gene: NA; V gene: TRBV12-3/TRBV12-4; CDR3 protein: CASSPRGPSRTDEQFF; CDR3 DNA: TGTGCCAGCAGTCCAAGGGGCCCATCCCGCACGGATGAGCAGTTCTTC
clone size: many; J gene: TRBJ2-3; D gene: TRBD2; V gene: TRBV27; CDR3 protein: CASSSLGLAGDTQYF; CDR3 DNA: TGTGCCAGCAGTTCCCTTGGGCTAGCGGGAGATACGCAGTATTTT
clone size: many; J gene: TRBJ2-1; D gene: TRBD2; V gene: TRBV10-3; CDR3 protein: CAISSSGRSWNEQFF; CDR3 DNA: TGTGCCATCAGTTCTAGCGGGAGAAGTTGGAATGAGCAGTTCTTC
clone size: NA; J gene: TRBJ2-5; D gene: NA; V gene: TRBV5-6; CDR3 protein: CASSLDFRETQYF; CDR3 DNA: TGTGCCAGCAGCTTGGACTTCCGAGAGACCCAGTACTTC
clone size: many; J gene: TRBJ2-3; D gene: TRBD2; V gene: TRBV7-2; CDR3 protein: CASSPTGAGLDTQYF; CDR3 DNA: TGTGCCAGCAGCCCGACGGGAGCGGGACTGGATACGCAGTATTTT
clone size: many; J gene: TRBJ2-3; D gene: TRBD2; V gene: TRBV20-1; CDR3 protein: CSAPRLAGATDTQYF; CDR3 DNA: TGCAGTGCTCCTAGACTAGCGGGAGCAACAGATACGCAGTATTTT
clone size: many; J gene: TRBJ1-5; D gene: NA; V gene: TRBV2; CDR3 protein: CASSEIRQDQPQHF; CDR3 DNA: TGTGCCAGCAGTGAAATACGACAGGACCAGCCCCAGCATTTT
clone size: few; J gene: TRBJ2-5; D gene: TRBD2; V gene: TRBV5-1; CDR3 protein: CASSRIAGGYQETQYF; CDR3 DNA: TGCGCCAGCAGCCGAATAGCGGGAGGGTACCAAGAGACCCAGTACTTC
clone size: NA; J gene: TRBJ2-4; D gene: NA; V gene: TRBV2; CDR3 protein: CASSAIAKNIQYF; CDR3 DNA: TGTGCCAGCAGCGCTATAGCCAAAAACATTCAGTACTTC
clone size: NA; J gene: TRBJ1-3; D gene: NA; V gene: TRBV29-1; CDR3 protein: CSAERGGGNTIYF; CDR3 DNA: TGCAGCGCGGAGAGAGGGGGGGGAAACACCATATATTTT
clone size: many; J gene: TRBJ2-1; D gene: TRBD2; V gene: TRBV6-1; CDR3 protein: CASSFSAGEGIEQFF; CDR3 DNA: TGTGCCAGCTCTTTTTCGGCGGGGGAAGGAATTGAGCAGTTCTTC
clone size: NA; J gene: TRBJ2-5; D gene: NA; V gene: TRBV7-7; CDR3 protein: CASSLDTGHGTQYF; CDR3 DNA: TGTGCTAGCAGCTTGGACACAGGGCATGGGACCCAGTACTTC
clone size: many; J gene: TRBJ2-7; D gene: NA; V gene: TRBV15; CDR3 protein: CATSSGPLYEQYF; CDR3 DNA: TGTGCCACCAGCTCCGGGCCCCTCTACGAGCAGTACTTC
clone size: NA; J gene: TRBJ2-3; D gene: NA; V gene: TRBV20-1; CDR3 protein: CSARRAPGDTQYF; CDR3 DNA: TGCAGTGCTAGACGGGCCCCGGGAGATACGCAGTATTTT
clone size: NA; J gene: TRBJ2-1; D gene: NA; V gene: TRBV6-2/TRBV6-3; CDR3 protein: CASSEGGRISYNEQFF; CDR3 DNA: TGTGCCAGCAGTGAAGGGGGTCGGATCTCCTACAATGAGCAGTTCTTC
clone size: few; J gene: TRBJ2-7; D gene: TRBD1; V gene: TRBV20-1; CDR3 protein: CSARVNGQGPIEQYF; CDR3 DNA: TGCAGTGCTAGAGTAAACGGACAGGGGCCCATCGAGCAGTACTTC
clone size: many; J gene: TRBJ2-7; D gene: NA; V gene: TRBV12-3/TRBV12-4; CDR3 protein: CASSPSGTPFYEQYF; CDR3 DNA: TGTGCCAGCAGTCCATCCGGGACACCCTTCTACGAGCAGTACTTC
clone size: few; J gene: TRBJ2-5; D gene: NA; V gene: TRBV18; CDR3 protein: CASSPRNQETQYF; CDR3 DNA: TGTGCCAGCTCTCCTCGGAACCAAGAGACCCAGTACTTC
clone size: many; J gene: TRBJ2-1; D gene: NA; V gene: TRBV2; CDR3 protein: CASRGSYNEQFF; CDR3 DNA: TGTGCCAGTCGTGGGTCCTACAATGAGCAGTTCTTC
clone size: many; J gene: TRBJ2-2; D gene: NA; V gene: TRBV10-3; CDR3 protein: CAISGRLDGTGELFF; CDR3 DNA: TGTGCCATCAGTGGGAGGCTGGACGGCACCGGGGAGCTGTTTTTT
clone size: NA; J gene: TRBJ2-2; D gene: TRBD2; V gene: TRBV6-5; CDR3 protein: CASSYLGLAGPLENTGELFF; CDR3 DNA: TGTGCCAGCAGTTACTTGGGACTAGCGGGTCCGTTGGAAAACACCGGGGAGCTGTTTTTT
clone size: many; J gene: TRBJ1-1; D gene: TRBD1; V gene: TRBV20-1; CDR3 protein: CSGRETGQGRTEAFF; CDR3 DNA: TGCAGCGGGAGGGAAACGGGACAGGGGAGGACTGAAGCTTTCTTT
clone size: many; J gene: TRBJ1-2; D gene: NA; V gene: TRBV6-1; CDR3 protein: CSAGIQGYTF; CDR3 DNA: TGTTCAGCGGGGATTCAAGGCTACACCTTC
clone size: many; J gene: TRBJ1-1; D gene: NA; V gene: TRBV7-9; CDR3 protein: CASSLSGNTEAFF; CDR3 DNA: TGTGCCAGCAGCTTATCAGGGAACACTGAAGCTTTCTTT
clone size: few; J gene: TRBJ2-2; D gene: TRBD1; V gene: TRBV29-1; CDR3 protein: CSATGGWDTGELFF; CDR3 DNA: TGCAGTGCCACAGGGGGCTGGGACACCGGGGAGCTGTTTTTT
clone size: few; J gene: TRBJ2-3; D gene: NA; V gene: TRBV24-1; CDR3 protein: CATSHKDTQYF; CDR3 DNA: TGTGCCACCAGCCATAAAGATACGCAGTATTTT
clone size: NA; J gene: TRBJ2-3; D gene: TRBD1; V gene: TRBV20-1; CDR3 protein: CSGQGPLGQYF; CDR3 DNA: TGCAGCGGACAGGGCCCGCTCGGGCAGTATTTT
clone size: NA; J gene: TRBJ2-1; D gene: NA; V gene: TRBV3-1; CDR3 protein: CASSQDQERHTNNEQFF; CDR3 DNA: TGTGCCAGCAGCCAAGATCAAGAGCGGCATACTAACAATGAGCAGTTCTTC